Detailed here is one T cell receptor (beta chain). Antigen specificity is unknown. Generation of TCR beta libraries employed quantitative 5'-RACE incorporating molecular barcodes. TCRdb used MiXCR to reprocess the 5' RACE reads, holding one entry per CDR3 protein. Of about 500,000 distinct CDR3 sequences listed, more than 9.5% are singletons. The data belong to a study of CD8 T cells in ankylosing spondylitis. General study findings and limits: In ankylosing spondylitis blood, a motif of roughly 8 highly homologous TCR beta variants appeared characteristic. Reportedly, disease-linked clones are significantly enriched in ankylosing spondylitis patients' matched synovial fluid. Disease-associated clones were CD8+ and fairly uncommon in peripheral blood. Past research had described some motif variants in reactive arthritis synovial fluid and blood.

The TCR originated in a male donor with ankylosing spondylitis. Sample: blood, either unsorted or a sorted T cell fraction (not recorded which).

This chain's CDR3 is CSAARAGAFPEAFF. For the CDR3, the DNA is TGCAGTGCGGCCCGTGCAGGGGCCTTCCCTGAAGCTTTCTTT. The chain links TRBV20-1 to TRBJ1-1; tentative D call: TRBD1 (6 bases). This CDR3 comprises 14 residues. Germline values: CDR1 DFQATT, CDR2 SNEGSKA (reference sequence). Trimming stripped 6 bases from V and 6 bases from J, with 20 bases between.